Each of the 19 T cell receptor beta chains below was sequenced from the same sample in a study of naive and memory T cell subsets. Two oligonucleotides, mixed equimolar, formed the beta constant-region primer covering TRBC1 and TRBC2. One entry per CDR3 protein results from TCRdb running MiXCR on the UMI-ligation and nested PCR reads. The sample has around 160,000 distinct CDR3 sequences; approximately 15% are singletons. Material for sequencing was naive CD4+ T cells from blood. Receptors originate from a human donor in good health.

CDR3 loop: CASSFALAGTDTQYF. DNA for the CDR3: TGTGCCAGCAGTTTCGCCCTAGCTGGCACAGATACGCAGTATTTT. The gene calls are TRBV14 and TRBJ2-3, with D tentatively TRBD2 (5 bases). CDR3 length equals 15 residues. Per the germline V gene, CDR1 is SGHDN and CDR2 is FVKESK. V lost 6 bases and J 1 base, leaving 14 bases between the germline ends.

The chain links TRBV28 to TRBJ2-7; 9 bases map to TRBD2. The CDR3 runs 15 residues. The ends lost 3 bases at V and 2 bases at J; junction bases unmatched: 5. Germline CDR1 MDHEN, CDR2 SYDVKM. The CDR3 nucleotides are TGTGCCAGCAGTTTGTTGCGGGAGGGAACCTACGAGCAGTACTTC. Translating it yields CASSLLREGTYEQYF. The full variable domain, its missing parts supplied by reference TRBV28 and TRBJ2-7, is DVKVTQSSRYLVKRTGEKVFLECVQDMDHENMFWYRQDPGLGLRLIYFSYDVKMKEKGDIPEGYSVSREKKERFSLILESASTNQTSMYLCASSLLREGTYEQYFGPGTRLTVT.

CDR3 coding DNA: TGTGCCAGCAGTTTGAGGGCGGGAGCAGATACGCAGTATTTT. Protein sequence: CASSLRAGADTQYF. J is TRBJ2-3 and V is TRBV27; TRBD2 aligns across 7 bases. The CDR3 loop spans 14 amino acids. V gave up 3 bases and J gave up 4 bases; unmatched junction bases: 4. The germline V gene encodes CDR1 MNHEY and CDR2 SMNVEV (reference sequence).

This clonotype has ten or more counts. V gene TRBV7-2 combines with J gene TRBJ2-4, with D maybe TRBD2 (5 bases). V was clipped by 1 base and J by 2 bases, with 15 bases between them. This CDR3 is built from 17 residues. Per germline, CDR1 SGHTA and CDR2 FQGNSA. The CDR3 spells CASSLESDGLTKNIQYF. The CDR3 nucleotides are TGTGCCAGCAGCTTAGAATCGGATGGACTGACCAAAAACATTCAGTACTTC.

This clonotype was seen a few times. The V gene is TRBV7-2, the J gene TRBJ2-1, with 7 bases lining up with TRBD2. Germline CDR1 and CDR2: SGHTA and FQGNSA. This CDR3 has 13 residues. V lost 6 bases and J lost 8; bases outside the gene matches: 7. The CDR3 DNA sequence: TGTGCCAGCAGTTTGGGAGGGCCTGATGAGCAGTTCTTC. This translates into CASSLGGPDEQFF.

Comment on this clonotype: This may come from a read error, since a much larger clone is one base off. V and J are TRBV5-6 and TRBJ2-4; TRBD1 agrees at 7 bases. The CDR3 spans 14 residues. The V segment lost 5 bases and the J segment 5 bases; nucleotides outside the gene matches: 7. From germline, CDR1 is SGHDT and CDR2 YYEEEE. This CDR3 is CASRLTRGQNIQYF. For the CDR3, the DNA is TGTGCCAGCAGGTTGACAAGGGGGCAAAACATTCAGTACTTC.

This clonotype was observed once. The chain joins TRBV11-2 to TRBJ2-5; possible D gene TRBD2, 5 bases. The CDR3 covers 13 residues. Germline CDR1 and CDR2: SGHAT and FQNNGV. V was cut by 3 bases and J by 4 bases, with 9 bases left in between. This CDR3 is CASSFSRGETQYF. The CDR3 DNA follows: TGTGCCAGCAGCTTTTCCCGGGGAGAGACCCAGTACTTC.

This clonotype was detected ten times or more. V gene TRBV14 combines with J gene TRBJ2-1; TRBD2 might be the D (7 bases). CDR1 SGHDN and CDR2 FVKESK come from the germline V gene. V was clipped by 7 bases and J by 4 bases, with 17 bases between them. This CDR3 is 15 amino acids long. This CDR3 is CASTLQGLPYNEQFF. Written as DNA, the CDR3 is TGTGCCAGCACCTTACAGGGACTACCTTACAATGAGCAGTTCTTC.

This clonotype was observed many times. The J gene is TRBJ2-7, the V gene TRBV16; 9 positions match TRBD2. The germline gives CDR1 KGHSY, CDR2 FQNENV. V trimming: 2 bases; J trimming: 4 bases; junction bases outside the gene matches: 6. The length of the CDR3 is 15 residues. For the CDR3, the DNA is TGTGCCAGCAGCCAACCGCGGGAGGGCCGGTACGAGCAGTACTTC. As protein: CASSQPREGRYEQYF.

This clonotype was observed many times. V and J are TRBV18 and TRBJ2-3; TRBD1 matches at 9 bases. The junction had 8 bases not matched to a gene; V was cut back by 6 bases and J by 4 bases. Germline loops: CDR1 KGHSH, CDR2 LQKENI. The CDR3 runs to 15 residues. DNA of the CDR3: TGTGCCAGCTCCCCCGGGACAGGGTCTGCAGATACGCAGTATTTT. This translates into CASSPGTGSADTQYF.

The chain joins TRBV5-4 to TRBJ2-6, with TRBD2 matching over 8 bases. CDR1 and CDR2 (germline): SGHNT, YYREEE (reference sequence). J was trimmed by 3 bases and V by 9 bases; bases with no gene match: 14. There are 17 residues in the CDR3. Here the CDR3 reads CATHPGLGRSGANVLTF. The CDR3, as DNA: TGTGCCACGCATCCGGGACTAGGTAGAAGTGGGGCCAACGTCCTGACTTTC. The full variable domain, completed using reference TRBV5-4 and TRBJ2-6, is ETGVTQSPTHLIKTRGQQVTLRCSSQSGHNTVSWYQQALGQGPQFIFQYYREEENGRGNFPPRFSGLQFPNYSSELNVNALELDDSALYLCATHPGLGRSGANVLTFGAGSRLTVL.

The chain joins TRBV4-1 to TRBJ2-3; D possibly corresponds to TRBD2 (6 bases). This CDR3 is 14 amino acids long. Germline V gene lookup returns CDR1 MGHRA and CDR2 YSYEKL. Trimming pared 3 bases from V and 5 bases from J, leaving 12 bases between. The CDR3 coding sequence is TGCGCCAGCAGCCAGGCGGGACGTCTAGATACGCAGTATTTT. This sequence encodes CASSQAGRLDTQYF.

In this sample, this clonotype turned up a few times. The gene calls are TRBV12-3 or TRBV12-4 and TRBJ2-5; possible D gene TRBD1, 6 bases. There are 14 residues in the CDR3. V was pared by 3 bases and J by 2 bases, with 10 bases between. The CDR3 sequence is CASSFGTKQETQYF. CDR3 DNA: TGTGCCAGCAGTTTTGGGACAAAACAAGAGACCCAGTACTTC.

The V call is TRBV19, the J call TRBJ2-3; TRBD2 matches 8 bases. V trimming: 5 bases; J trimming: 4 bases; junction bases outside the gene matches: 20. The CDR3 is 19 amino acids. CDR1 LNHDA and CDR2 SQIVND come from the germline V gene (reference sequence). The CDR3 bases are TGTGCCAGTAGTCCCCCCCCAGCGGGAGTCTTCTCCGGGCCAGATACGCAGTATTTT. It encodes CASSPPPAGVFSGPDTQYF.

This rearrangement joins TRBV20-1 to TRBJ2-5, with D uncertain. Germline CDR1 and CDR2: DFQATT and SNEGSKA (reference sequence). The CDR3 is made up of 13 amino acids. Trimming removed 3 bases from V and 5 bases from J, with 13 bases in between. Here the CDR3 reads CSASEPAVETQYF. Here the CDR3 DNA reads TGCAGTGCTAGTGAGCCGGCCGTGGAGACCCAGTACTTC.

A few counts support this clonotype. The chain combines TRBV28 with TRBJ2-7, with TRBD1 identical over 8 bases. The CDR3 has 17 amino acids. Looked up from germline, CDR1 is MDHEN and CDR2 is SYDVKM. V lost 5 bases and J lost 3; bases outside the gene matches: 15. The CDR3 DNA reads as TGTGCCAGCAGTCCTTCCGGTCTATTGACAGGGGACTACGAGCAGTACTTC. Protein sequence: CASSPSGLLTGDYEQYF.

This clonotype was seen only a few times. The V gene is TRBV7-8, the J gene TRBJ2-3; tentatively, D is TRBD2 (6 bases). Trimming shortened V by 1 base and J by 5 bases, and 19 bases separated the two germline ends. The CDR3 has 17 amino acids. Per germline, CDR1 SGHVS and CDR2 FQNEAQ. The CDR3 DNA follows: TGTGCCAGCAGCTTAGTGGGGACTCCGGGTGCCTTAGATACGCAGTATTTT. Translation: CASSLVGTPGALDTQYF.

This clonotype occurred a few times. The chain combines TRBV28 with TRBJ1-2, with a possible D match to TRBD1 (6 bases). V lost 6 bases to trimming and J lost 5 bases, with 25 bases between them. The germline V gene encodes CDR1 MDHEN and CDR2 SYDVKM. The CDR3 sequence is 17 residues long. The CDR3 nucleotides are TGTGCCAGCAGACCATCACATGCCGGACAGACAAAGTATGGCTACACCTTC. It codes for CASRPSHAGQTKYGYTF.

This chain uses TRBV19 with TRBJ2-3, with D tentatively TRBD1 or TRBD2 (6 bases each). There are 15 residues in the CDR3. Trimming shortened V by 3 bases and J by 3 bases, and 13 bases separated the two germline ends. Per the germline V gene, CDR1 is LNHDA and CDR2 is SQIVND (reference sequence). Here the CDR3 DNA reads TGTGCCAGTAGTATCCCCGGAGGGGGGACAGATACGCAGTATTTT. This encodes CASSIPGGGTDTQYF.